This T cell receptor beta chain is from a study of persistence of HIV-infected CD4 T cells. Sequencing used immunoSEQ version 4 in survey mode. Template was genomic DNA at about 10 ng/uL, with up to 1 ug used per sample. Some clones are missing from TCRdb's copy, which holds only in-frame ones; the method was immunoSEQ multiplex PCR. This sample yields about 36,000 clones, of which 82% are seen a single time; more than 0.9% belongs to the top ten. This clone is a singleton in its sample. Antigen specificity is unknown. Trimming cost V 3 bases and J 2 bases; bases outside gene matches: 1. The CDR3 totals 14 residues. Germline CDR1 KGHSH, CDR2 LQKENI. The stimulus was an HIV-1 Gag 15-mer peptide pool, about 1.1 ug/peptide/mL. CD40L/CD69 double-negative CD45RO-high memory CD4+ T cells were collected. Donors had CD4+ T cell counts above 400 cells/uL and were CMV-seropositive. For roughly 19 hours, CD8-depleted PBMCs received anti-CD28/CD49d costimulation, a CD40-blocking antibody and enfuvirtide.

This receptor was identified in an adult with HIV. The donor label of this sample is uncertain. V gene TRBV18 combines with J gene TRBJ1-3, with 7 bases that match TRBD1. Sequences were derived from cultured CD4+ T cells from PBMCs, sampled from a patient who received antiretroviral therapy. The CDR3 nucleotides read TGTGCCAGCTCACCGGGACAGCCTGGAAACACCATATATTTT. Protein sequence: CASSPGQPGNTIYF.